This TCR beta chain derives from a study of blood T cell repertoires in COVID-19. Germline lookup yields CDR1 SGHRS and CDR2 YFSETQ. J gave up 6 bases and V 3 bases, and 3 bases lay outside the gene matches. The CDR3 runs 14 residues. Repertoires were generated with immunoSEQ multiplex PCR, while TCRdb's copy carries only in-frame clones and drops some. The sample holds roughly 230,000 clones, about 80% seen once. The chain combines TRBV5-1 with TRBJ2-3; 11 bases map to TRBD2. The sequence came from a man over 45 who had recovered from COVID-19. The sequencing input was PBMCs or T cells enriched from blood (not recorded which). CDR3 region: CASSSPSGGDTQYF. CDR3 coding DNA: TGCGCCAGCAGCTCCCCTAGCGGGGGGGATACGCAGTATTTT.